This TCR beta chain comes out of a study of blood T cells in healthy people across ages (dated by TCRdb to between 2015 and 2016). Some background on the complete study: In model experiments, roughly one uniquely barcoded TCR beta cDNA molecule per two T cells was captured by template switching. Donors were grouped into four age groups: young (average about 15 years), middle-aged (39), aged (roughly 67) and long-lived (around 80). Using the same blood draw, the study looked at two additional independent replicas of 1 million unique cDNA reads for two donors, one aged 18 to 29 and the other aged 80 or older. To avoid experimental bias, donors of different ages were distributed randomly across sequencing lanes. The study measured age-related changes in TCR beta repertoire diversity using deep sequencing normalized with unique cDNA molecular identifiers.

The donors were roughly 38 Caucasian individuals from Russia, aged 6 to 90 years, who were systemically healthy. Each donor gave around 9.5 milliliters of peripheral blood, collected into EDTA-treated Vacutainer tubes. PBMCs were isolated by Ficoll-Paque density-gradient centrifugation, with at least 6 million obtained per sample. Total RNA, at least 5 micrograms per sample, was extracted from PBMCs with Trizol reagent. The percentages of naive CD45RAhigh/CD27high T cells were determined by flow cytometry on a PBMC aliquot from every donor. As regards this clonotype: There is no known antigen for this receptor. There are no base qualities to consult, and no much larger clone falls within one base.

Study-level results and caveats: As age increased, observed TCR beta diversity per million T cells dropped in a roughly linear way, and a significant reduction was already evident by age about 40. The CMV infection status of donors was not known, potentially confounding age-related changes in expanded clonotypes. There was a strong correlation between observed TCR beta diversity and the percentage of naive T cells measured by flow cytometry. Compared with the aged group, more naive CD4+ T cells, fewer expanded clones and increased TCR diversity were shown by the long-lived group, suggesting age selection. Estimates of total diversity based on one million sequenced T cells were considered lower bounds and underestimates. Because profiling used bulk unsorted PBMCs, naive and antigen-experienced compartments could not be compared conclusively.

Libraries were built with 5' RACE. Sequencing used an Illumina HiSeq 2500. The second PCR ran for about 7 to 11 cycles and used a J-beta primer mix along with a sample-barcoded 5' primer. A unique molecular identifier was introduced onto each TCR beta cDNA molecule by a template-switch 5' adaptor carrying 12 random nucleotides. At least 2.5 million CDR3-containing paired-end reads were obtained from each sample. First-strand cDNA was synthesized from all RNA with the Mint cDNA synthesis kit, primed by a TRBC-specific oligonucleotide. After uracil-DNA glycosylase treatment, a first 18-cycle PCR used universal primers M1SS and BC2_uni_R on all cDNA. Per the original workflow: Normalization of each sample was performed by random selection of 1 million high-quality reads, each carrying a distinct molecular identifier. Reads sharing molecular identifiers were discarded rather than binned into consensus sequences. CDR3 identification, clonotype clustering and error correction used MiTCR with a Q25 quality threshold and the strictest error-elimination algorithm. A nonparametric unseen species model with Euler transformation was used to estimate lower-bound total TCR beta diversity. Through fastp at Q25 and MiXCR, TCRdb rebuilt clones from the public reads, retaining in-frame beta chains. Records with the same CDR3 protein are collapsed into one entry carrying the most frequent genes and DNA. TCRdb, not the original authors, processed these V and J calls. This sample lists some 1.5 million distinct CDR3 sequences; about 45% were detected once. The ten largest clonotypes hold about 4.1% of the sample.

V trim: 5 bases; J trim: 0 bases; unmatched bases: 15. The germline V gene encodes CDR1 SEHNR and CDR2 FQNEAQ (reference sequence). The CDR3 has 19 amino acids, counting the end cysteine and phenylalanine. Only the CDR3 portion is preserved as DNA: 57 bases, with reading frame beginning at the first base. The clonotype comes from a woman aged 18-30 years in good health. The V and J genes are TRBV7-9 and TRBJ2-4, and 8 bases in between align with TRBD1. Sequenced material: blood. For the CDR3, the sequence is CASSAVPGTGLKAKNIQYF. The nucleotide sequence reads as follows: TGTGCCAGCAGCGCCGTTCCCGGGACAGGACTGAAAGCCAAAAACATTCAGTACTTC.